This TCR beta chain originates from a study of T cell responses to AZD1222 COVID-19 vaccine (dated by TCRdb to the early 2020s). Broadly, across the study: AZD1222 recipients whose second dose came at about 4 weeks and those whose second dose came at about 12 weeks were combined into one group, since spike-specific TCR depth and breadth did not differ between the two schedules. TCR sequencing was performed for fewer than 250 trial participants, of whom around 200 were given two doses of AZD1222 and some 26 were given two doses of MenACWY control vaccine. Trial participants were enrolled into age subgroups of 18-55, 56-69 and 70-plus years, which contained about 160, 30 and 59 TCR-sequenced participants, respectively.

General findings and caveats noted by the study authors: Vaccine-associated CD4 TCRs spanned the whole spike protein, with dominant responses in regions 160-218 and 743-854. Reportedly, close to half of the unique spike-specific TCRs recognized epitopes lying outside the regions that are mutated in the B.1.351 and B.1.1.7 variants. In the small 56-69-year group, the increase in depth fell short of significance, most likely because of low power. Because no day 14 peak-response samples were available, the repertoires could be characterized only after the peak T cell response. After two AZD1222 doses, spike-specific TCR breadth and depth were significantly higher than at day 0 and than in MenACWY recipients. Conclusions about previously exposed vaccinees were limited because only six AZD1222 recipients were SARS-CoV-2 seropositive at baseline. Most participants were white British and females outnumbered males, and the authors suggested that clonal diversity may have been underestimated.

The time point label on this specimen signifies: baseline before first vaccination. Vaccinee samples were obtained from the UK trials COV001 and COV002, which included a single-blind randomized controlled phase 2/3 trial of AZD1222 (ChAdOx1 nCoV-19) in healthy adults. For TCRbeta chain sequencing, PBMC samples were collected from trial participants at day 0 and at day 28 after the second dose. Sequences SGHRS (CDR1) and YFSETQ (CDR2) are obtained from the germline V gene. The CDR3 covers 17 residues, taking in both the cysteine and the phenylalanine. CDR3 DNA only is kept here, 51 bases in frame from base 1. Unmatched junction bases come to 8, with V trimmed by 2 bases and J by 2 bases. The CDR3 regions of human TCRbeta chains were subjected to immunosequencing. Per the authors' processing: Repertoire TCRs were matched against a reference library of SARS-CoV-2-specific TCRs generated with the MIRA antigen-specificity platform. Breadth was defined as the fraction of unique TCRs that were SARS-CoV-2-associated, and depth was defined as the fraction of total T cells that were SARS-CoV-2-associated. Using the MIRA data, each spike-specific TCR was mapped to the spike region that the TCR reacts to and placed in a CD4 or CD8 class. Log10-transformed breadth and depth values were compared by one-way ANOVA with Sidak's multiple comparisons tests. TCRdb re-hosts the immuneACCESS table, in-frame sequences only. Its copies lack some clones; in the studies checked, an unresolved V gene accounts for under half of them, and the cause for the rest is not known. The V and J calls and clone size are taken from that table; D and trimming were inferred from the DNA. This sample comprises around 87,000 clones, approximately 90% of them detected only once. Together, the top ten hold 9.5% to 13% of the sample.

To note about this clone: The specificity of this receptor is unknown. No much larger clonotype is one base removed from it; base qualities were not supplied.

Sequenced here: peripheral blood, sampled on day 0 of AZD1222 vaccination. This TCR was recovered from an adult in good health. This chain joins TRBV5-1 to TRBJ2-2; the central 8 bases match TRBD1. The nucleotides are TGCGCCAGCAGCTTTTTCGCAGGGGGCTCTAACACCGGGGAGCTGTTTTTT. It encodes CASSFFAGGSNTGELFF.